Presented here are 30 T cell receptor beta chains from one specimen sequenced in a study of OX40 agonist ivuxolimab in advanced cancers. This table comes from immunoSEQ multiplex PCR, and its TCRdb copy is limited to in-frame clones, with some not included. The repertoire includes tens of thousands of clones, 94% of them detected once, and around 20% sits in the top ten. Sequenced here: CD4+ or CD8+ T cells sorted from blood, sampled in a trial of the OX40 agonist ivuxolimab. The receptors were sampled from an adult with an advanced solid tumor such as melanoma, head and neck, liver or kidney cancer.

This chain joins TRBV9 and TRBJ1-1; no definite D call. The CDR3 consists of 12 residues. The germline V gene encodes CDR1 SGDLS and CDR2 YYNGEE. The V end lost 2 bases, the J end lost 9 bases, and 11 bases lay between the germline ends. The DNA of the CDR3 is TGTGCCAGCAGCGTTTGGGGTCAACAAGCTTTCTTT. Translation: CASSVWGQQAFF.

The J gene is TRBJ2-1, the V gene TRBV13; D gene unclear. Looked up from germline, CDR1 is PRHDT and CDR2 is FYEKMQ (reference sequence). Trimming stripped 8 bases from V and 5 bases from J, with 16 bases between. This CDR3 comprises 14 residues. As DNA, the CDR3 is TGTGCCAGCTTGCCACTACTCAACGACAATGAGCAGTTCTTC. Translated: CASLPLLNDNEQFF.

This clone was observed once. The chain couples TRBV11-2 to TRBJ1-1; D may be TRBD1 (5 bases). In germline, CDR1 is SGHAT, CDR2 FQNNGV. Trimming cost V 5 bases and J 6 bases, with 16 bases left between them. This CDR3 has 14 amino acids. DNA for the CDR3: TGTGCCAGCAGCCCACTCTCAGGGATCGCTGAAGCTTTCTTT. Protein product: CASSPLSGIAEAFF.

V usage is TRBV5-1 and J usage is TRBJ2-2; the D gene could be TRBD1 or TRBD2 (5 bases each). Germline CDR1 is SGHRS and CDR2 is YFSETQ. V was shortened by 4 bases and J by 1 base, with 17 bases between the two germline ends. The CDR3 is 17 residues long. CDR3 sequence reads: CASSPNTGTENTGELFF. CDR3 coding DNA: TGCGCCAGCAGCCCGAATACCGGGACCGAGAACACCGGGGAGCTGTTTTTT.

The chain couples TRBV4-3 to TRBJ1-5; no firm D call. CDR1 is LGHNA, CDR2 YSLEER, per germline. V lost 0 bases and J lost 0, with 21 bases in between. There are 20 residues in the CDR3. In DNA form, the CDR3 reads TGCGCCAGCAGCCAAGAACGGCCCACTTATCGATCGTATAGCAATCAGCCCCAGCATTTT. It yields the protein CASSQERPTYRSYSNQPQHF.

This clone showed up just once. The chain links TRBV29-1 to TRBJ1-2; 9 positions agree with TRBD1. The CDR3 consists of 20 residues. Germline CDR1 and CDR2: SQVTM and ANQGSEA. The V segment lost 3 bases and the J segment 4 bases; nucleotides outside the gene matches: 24. CDR3 protein: CSVDAPTRTGEELFGYGYTF. The CDR3 bases are TGCAGCGTTGATGCTCCCACTCGGACAGGGGAAGAACTATTTGGCTATGGCTACACCTTC. Variable domain in full (rest from reference TRBV29-1 and TRBJ1-2): SAVISQKPSRDICQRGTSLTIQCQVDSQVTMMFWYRQQPGQSLTLIATANQGSEATYESGFVIDKFPISRPNLTFSTLTVSNMSPEDSSIYLCSVDAPTRTGEELFGYGYTFGSGTRLTVV.

The J gene is TRBJ2-2, the V gene TRBV7-9; 14 nucleotides align to TRBD2. From germline, CDR1 is SEHNR and CDR2 FQNEAQ (reference sequence). Trimming removed 4 bases from V and 5 bases from J; junction bases left unmatched: 12. This CDR3 region has 19 residues. The CDR3 bases are TGTGCCAGCAGCTCACCTCCGGGACTAGCGGGAGTGGGGACCGGGGAGCTGTTTTTT. This gives the protein CASSSPPGLAGVGTGELFF.

V usage is TRBV4-3 and J usage is TRBJ2-5; D is unresolved. The J call may not be correct, given that the DNA end is closer to TRBJ2-7. The V gene's germline CDR1 is LGHNA and CDR2 YSLEER. The CDR3 contains 15 residues. As DNA, the CDR3 is TGCGCCAGCAGCCCAGTCCTGGCAGCTTCCTACGAGCAGTACTTC. As protein: CASSPVLAASYEQYF.

This chain uses TRBV6-6 with TRBJ2-7; weak D call: TRBD2 (5 bases). V was clipped by 4 bases and J by 2 bases, with 6 bases between them. Germline V lookup: CDR1 MNHNY, CDR2 SVGAGI (reference sequence). This CDR3 is built from 12 residues. The CDR3 region has the DNA TGTGCCAGCAGTTCCGGGGCCTACGAGCAGTACTTC. This codes for CASSSGAYEQYF.

V is TRBV5-1 and J is TRBJ2-2; no definite D call. Trimming shortened V by 3 bases and J by 3 bases, and 12 bases separated the two germline ends. Germline CDR1 SGHRS, CDR2 YFSETQ. This CDR3 is built from 15 residues. CDR3 in DNA: TGCGCCAGCAGCTACTGGACGGAATACACCGGGGAGCTGTTTTTT. Translated, it gives CASSYWTEYTGELFF.

The chain joins TRBV6-5 to TRBJ2-1; TRBD2 aligns across 9 bases. This CDR3 has 15 amino acids. Germline V gene sequence: CDR1 MNHEY, CDR2 SVGAGI. Trimming took 2 bases from V and 5 from J; bases not matched to a gene: 4. The CDR3 region has the DNA TGTGCCAGCAGTTACGCGGGACTAGCTAACAATGAGCAGTTCTTC. Its protein product is CASSYAGLANNEQFF.

V usage is TRBV6-5 and J usage is TRBJ2-3; 7 positions match TRBD1. Germline CDR1 MNHEY, CDR2 SVGAGI. The J segment lost 2 bases and the V segment lost 0 bases, leaving 5 bases of the junction unmatched. This CDR3 contains 16 residues. CDR3 sequence: CASSYSSRGNTDTQYF. The CDR3 region has the DNA TGTGCCAGCAGTTACTCGAGCAGGGGGAACACAGATACGCAGTATTTT.

This clone came up once. In nucleotides, the CDR3 is TGTGCCAGCAGCCCTACCACAGATACGCAGTATTTT. Its translation is CASSPTTDTQYF. The chain links TRBV5-6 to TRBJ2-3; D is ambiguous. Deletions cut 4 bases from V and 2 bases from J, with 5 bases between. Germline CDR1 and CDR2: SGHDT and YYEEEE. The CDR3 consists of 12 residues.

CDR3 region: CASSHGRALKNIQYF. CDR3 nucleotides: TGTGCCAGCAGCCACGGCCGGGCCCTTAAAAACATTCAGTACTTC. The V call is TRBV7-2, the J call TRBJ2-4; D gene ambiguous. Germline V gene lookup returns CDR1 SGHTA and CDR2 FQGNSA. This CDR3 contains 15 residues. The V end lost 5 bases, the J end lost 4 bases, and 15 bases lay between the germline ends.

CDR3 sequence reads: CASSQDQAGYSNQPQHF. The CDR3, as DNA: TGTGCCAGCAGCCAAGATCAGGCGGGATATAGCAATCAGCCCCAGCATTTT. The rearrangement joins TRBV4-2 to TRBJ1-5; D unclear. The length of the CDR3 is 17 residues. The germline V and J ends were trimmed by 0 bases and 0 bases, with 12 bases remaining between them. Germline values: CDR1 LGHNA, CDR2 YNFKEQ.

The rearrangement links TRBV7-2 to TRBJ2-7; D might be TRBD1 (6 bases). V dropped 5 bases and J dropped 1 base, with 18 bases sitting between them. Looked up from germline, CDR1 is SGHTA and CDR2 is FQGNSA. The CDR3 extends over 16 amino acids. The CDR3 region is CASSRPGTSPSYEQYF. The DNA of the CDR3 is TGTGCCAGCAGCCGCCCCGGGACATCGCCTTCCTACGAGCAGTACTTC.

The V call is TRBV15, the J call TRBJ2-7, with unresolved D. CDR3 length equals 13 residues. From germline, CDR1 is LNHNV and CDR2 YYDKDF (reference sequence). V was cut by 6 bases and J by 2 bases, with 11 bases left in between. The CDR3 loop is CATRFAPTYEQYF. CDR3 bases: TGTGCCACCAGGTTCGCTCCCACCTACGAGCAGTACTTC.

DNA of the CDR3: TGCAGCGTAGGGGAAGAGACCCAGTACTTC. It is translated as CSVGEETQYF. The chain combines TRBV29-1 with TRBJ2-5, with D tentatively TRBD1 (5 bases). The ends were cut back, 6 bases at V and 3 bases at J, with 5 bases in the middle. CDR1 and CDR2 from the germline V gene are SQVTM and ANQGSEA. This CDR3 is built from 10 residues.

The chain employs TRBV2 and TRBJ2-3; D is unclear. The CDR3 has 15 amino acids. The germline CDR1 and CDR2 sequences are SNHLY and FYNNEI. Trimming removed 10 bases from V and 0 bases from J, with 17 bases in between. The CDR3 sequence: CATPDLQASTDTQYF. CDR3 nucleotides: TGTGCCACCCCCGACCTCCAAGCTAGCACAGATACGCAGTATTTT.

The chain links TRBV5-4 to TRBJ2-5; D call uncertain. The V gene's germline CDR1 is SGHNT and CDR2 YYREEE (reference sequence). This CDR3 has 11 residues. V was clipped by 2 bases and J by 5 bases, with 4 bases between them. Written as DNA, the CDR3 is TGTGCCAGCAGCTTCGGGGAGACCCAGTACTTC. The encoded protein is CASSFGETQYF. Supplemented by reference TRBV5-4 and TRBJ2-5, the full variable domain reads ETGVTQSPTHLIKTRGQQVTLRCSSQSGHNTVSWYQQALGQGPQFIFQYYREEENGRGNFPPRFSGLQFPNYSSELNVNALELDDSALYLCASSFGETQYFGPGTRLLVL.

This chain uses TRBV6-5 with TRBJ2-5; D is possibly TRBD1 or TRBD2 (6 bases each). This CDR3 has 14 residues. Trimming removed 5 bases at V and 1 base at J, with 11 bases between. Per germline, CDR1 MNHEY and CDR2 SVGAGI. The CDR3 reads CASSHREVQETQYF. CDR3 sequence (DNA): TGTGCCAGCAGTCACAGGGAGGTCCAAGAGACCCAGTACTTC.

This sequence joins TRBV7-2 and TRBJ1-3; 9 bases fit TRBD1. This CDR3 has 18 residues. The ends lost 1 base at V and 4 bases at J; junction bases unmatched: 11. Germline V CDR1 and CDR2: SGHTA, FQGNSA. CDR3 protein: CASSLVPPGQGSGNTIYF. The DNA for the CDR3 is TGTGCCAGCAGCTTAGTCCCGCCGGGACAGGGTTCCGGAAACACCATATATTTT.

V is TRBV27 and J is TRBJ1-5; no reliable D call. V was pared by 5 bases and J by 3 bases, with 14 bases between. Germline values: CDR1 MNHEY, CDR2 SMNVEV (reference sequence). There are 15 residues in the CDR3. The CDR3 protein is CASSDGPAINQPQHF. In DNA, the CDR3 is TGTGCCAGCAGTGACGGGCCGGCTATCAATCAGCCCCAGCATTTT.

The V call is TRBV19, the J call TRBJ1-4; D call uncertain. Trimming removed 10 bases at V and 1 base at J, with 13 bases between. This CDR3 has 14 residues. Per germline, CDR1 LNHDA and CDR2 SQIVND (reference sequence). The chain's CDR3 is CATSPEITNEKLFF. As DNA, the CDR3 is TGTGCCACCTCCCCAGAAATAACTAATGAAAAACTGTTTTTT.

The chain carries TRBV19 and TRBJ2-5; 8 nucleotides agree with TRBD1. V lost 9 bases, J lost 4 bases, and 13 bases stayed unmatched. Germline values: CDR1 LNHDA, CDR2 SQIVND (reference sequence). This CDR3 is built from 15 residues. The DNA of the CDR3 is TGTGCCAGCAAGCCCACTCCAGGGGGCGGAGAGACCCAGTACTTC. This codes for CASKPTPGGGETQYF. Full variable domain (outside the CDR3, taken from reference TRBV19 and TRBJ2-5): DGGITQSPKYLFRKEGQNVTLSCEQNLNHDAMYWYRQDPGQGLRLIYYSQIVNDFQKGDIAEGYSVSREKKESFPLTVTSAQKNPTAFYLCASKPTPGGGETQYFGPGTRLLVL.

V is TRBV7-8 and J is TRBJ2-1; D gene uncertain. Per the germline V gene, CDR1 is SGHVS and CDR2 is FQNEAQ. The CDR3 contains 12 residues. Trimming removed 6 bases at V and 1 base at J, with 4 bases between. CDR3 amino acids: CASRGSYNEQFF. In nucleotides, the CDR3 is TGTGCCAGCAGGGGATCCTACAATGAGCAGTTCTTC.

The genes are TRBV28 and TRBJ2-1; D unresolved. This CDR3 contains 10 residues. V gave up 6 bases and J gave up 3 bases, with 0 bases separating them. CDR1 is MDHEN and CDR2 is SYDVKM in the germline V gene. CDR3 coding DNA: TGTGCCAGCAGCTACAATGAGCAGTTCTTC. Translation: CASSYNEQFF.

The V call is TRBV7-2, the J call TRBJ2-1, with 7 bases matching TRBD1. The CDR3 length is 15 residues. The J segment lost 5 bases and the V segment lost 4 bases, leaving 8 bases of the junction unmatched. Germline CDR1 SGHTA, CDR2 FQGNSA. The chain's CDR3 is CASSSAGTANNEQFF. The CDR3 DNA follows: TGTGCCAGCAGCTCAGCCGGGACAGCAAACAATGAGCAGTTCTTC.

The chain carries TRBV4-1 and TRBJ1-2, with 10 bases that match TRBD1. CDR1 is MGHRA, CDR2 YSYEKL, per germline. V shed 4 bases and J 7 bases; nucleotides not matched to a gene: 9. The CDR3 is 15 amino acids. CDR3 amino acids: CASSPAGTGDLGYTF. In nucleotides, the CDR3 is TGCGCCAGCAGCCCAGCCGGGACAGGGGATCTTGGCTACACCTTC.

The rearrangement joins TRBV9 to TRBJ2-5; D is perhaps TRBD1 (6 bases). Trimming cost V 3 bases and J 5 bases, with 8 bases left between them. This CDR3 spans 12 amino acids. Germline V gene lookup returns CDR1 SGDLS and CDR2 YYNGEE. DNA of the CDR3: TGTGCCAGCAGCGCCCAGGGGGAGACCCAGTACTTC. Amino acids: CASSAQGETQYF.